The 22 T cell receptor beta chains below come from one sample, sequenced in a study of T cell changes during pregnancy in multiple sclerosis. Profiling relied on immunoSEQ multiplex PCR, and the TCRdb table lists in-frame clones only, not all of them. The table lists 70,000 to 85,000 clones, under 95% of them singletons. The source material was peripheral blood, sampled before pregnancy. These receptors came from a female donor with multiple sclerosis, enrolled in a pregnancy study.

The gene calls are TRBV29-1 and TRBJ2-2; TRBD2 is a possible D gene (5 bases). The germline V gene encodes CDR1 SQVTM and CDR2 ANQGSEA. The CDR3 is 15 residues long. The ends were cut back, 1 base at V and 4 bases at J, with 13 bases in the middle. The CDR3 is CSVEARDTGTGELFF. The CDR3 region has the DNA TGCAGCGTTGAAGCTCGGGATACTGGCACCGGGGAGCTGTTTTTT.

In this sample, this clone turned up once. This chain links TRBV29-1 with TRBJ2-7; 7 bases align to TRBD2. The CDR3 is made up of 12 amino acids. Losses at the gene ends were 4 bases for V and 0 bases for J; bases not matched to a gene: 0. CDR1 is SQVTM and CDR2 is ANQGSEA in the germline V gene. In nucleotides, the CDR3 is TGCAGCGTTGCGGGGGGCTCCTACGAGCAGTACTTC. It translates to CSVAGGSYEQYF.

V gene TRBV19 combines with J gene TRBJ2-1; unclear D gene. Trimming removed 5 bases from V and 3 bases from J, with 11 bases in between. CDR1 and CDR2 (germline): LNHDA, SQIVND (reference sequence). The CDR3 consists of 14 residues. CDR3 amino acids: CASSVAGNYNEQFF. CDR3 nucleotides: TGTGCCAGTAGTGTGGCAGGTAACTACAATGAGCAGTTCTTC.

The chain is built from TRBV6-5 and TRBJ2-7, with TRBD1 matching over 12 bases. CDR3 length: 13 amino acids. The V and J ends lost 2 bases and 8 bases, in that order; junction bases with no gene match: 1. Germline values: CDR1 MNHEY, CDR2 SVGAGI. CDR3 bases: TGTGCCAGCAGTTACGGGACAGGGGGCAAGCAGTACTTC. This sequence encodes CASSYGTGGKQYF.

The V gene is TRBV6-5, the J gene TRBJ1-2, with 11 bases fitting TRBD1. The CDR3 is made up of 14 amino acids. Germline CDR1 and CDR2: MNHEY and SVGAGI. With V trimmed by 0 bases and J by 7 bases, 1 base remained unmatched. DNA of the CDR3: TGTGCCAGCAGTTACTCGGGGACAGGGGGTGGCTACACCTTC. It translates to CASSYSGTGGGYTF.

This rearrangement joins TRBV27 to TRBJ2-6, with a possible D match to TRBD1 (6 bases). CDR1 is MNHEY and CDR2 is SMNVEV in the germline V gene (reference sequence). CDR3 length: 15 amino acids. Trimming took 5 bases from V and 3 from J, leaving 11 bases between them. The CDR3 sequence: CASSPQGSGANVLTF. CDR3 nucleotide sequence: TGTGCCAGCAGTCCACAGGGTAGTGGGGCCAACGTCCTGACTTTC.

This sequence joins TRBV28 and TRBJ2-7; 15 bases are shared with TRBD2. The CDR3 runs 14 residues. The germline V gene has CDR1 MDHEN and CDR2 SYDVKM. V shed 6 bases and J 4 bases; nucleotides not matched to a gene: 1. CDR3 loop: CASRGTSGGYEQYF. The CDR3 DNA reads TGTGCCAGCAGGGGGACTAGCGGGGGGTACGAGCAGTACTTC.

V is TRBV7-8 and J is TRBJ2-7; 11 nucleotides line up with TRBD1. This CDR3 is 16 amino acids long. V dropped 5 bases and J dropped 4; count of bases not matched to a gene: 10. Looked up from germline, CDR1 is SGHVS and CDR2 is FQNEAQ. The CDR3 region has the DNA TGTGCCAGCAGCCCGGCCACCGGGACAGGGGGTTACGAGCAGTACTTC. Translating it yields CASSPATGTGGYEQYF. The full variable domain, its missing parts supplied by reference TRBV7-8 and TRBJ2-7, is GAGVSQSPRYKVAKRGQDVALRCDPISGHVSLFWYQQALGQGPEFLTYFQNEAQLDKSGLPSDRFFAERPEGSVSTLKIQRTQQEDSAVYLCASSPATGTGGYEQYFGPGTRLTVT.

The CDR3 DNA follows: TGTGCCAGCAGCTTAATCAGGGGGACAGTCTCCTACGAGCAGTACTTC. Its protein product is CASSLIRGTVSYEQYF. The V call is TRBV13, the J call TRBJ2-7; 7 bases line up with TRBD1. V gave up 2 bases and J gave up 0 bases; unmatched junction bases: 7. The length of the CDR3 is 16 residues. Germline loops: CDR1 PRHDT, CDR2 FYEKMQ (reference sequence).

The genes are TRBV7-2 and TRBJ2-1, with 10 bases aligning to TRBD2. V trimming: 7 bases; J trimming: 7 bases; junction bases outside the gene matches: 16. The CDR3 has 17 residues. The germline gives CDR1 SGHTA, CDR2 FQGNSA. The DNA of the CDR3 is TGTGCCAGCACCTCCTTAGCGGGAGGCCGAGGGGGGAATGAGCAGTTCTTC. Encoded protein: CASTSLAGGRGGNEQFF. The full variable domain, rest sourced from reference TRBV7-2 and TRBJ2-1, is GAGVSQSPSNKVTEKGKDVELRCDPISGHTALYWYRQSLGQGLEFLIYFQGNSAPDKSGLPSDRFSAERTGGSVSTLTIQRTQQEDSAVYLCASTSLAGGRGGNEQFFGPGTRLTVL.

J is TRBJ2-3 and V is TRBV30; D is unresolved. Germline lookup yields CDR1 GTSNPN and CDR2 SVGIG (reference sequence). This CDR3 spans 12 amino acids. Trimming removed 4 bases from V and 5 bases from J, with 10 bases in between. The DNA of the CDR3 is TGTGCCTGGACCCCCTCTTTAGATACGCAGTATTTT. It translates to CAWTPSLDTQYF.

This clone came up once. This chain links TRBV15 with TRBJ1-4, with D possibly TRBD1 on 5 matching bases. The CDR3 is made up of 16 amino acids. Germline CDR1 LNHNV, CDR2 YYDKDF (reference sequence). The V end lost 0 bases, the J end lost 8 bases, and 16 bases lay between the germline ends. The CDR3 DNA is TGTGCCACCAGCAGAGATCATGGGTTGCAGGGCGAAAAACTGTTTTTT. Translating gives CATSRDHGLQGEKLFF. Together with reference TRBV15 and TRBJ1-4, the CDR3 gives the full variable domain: DAMVIQNPRYQVTQFGKPVTLSCSQTLNHNVMYWYQQKSSQAPKLLFHYYDKDFNNEADTPDNFQSRRPNTSFCFLDIRSPGLGDTAMYLCATSRDHGLQGEKLFFGSGTQLSVL.

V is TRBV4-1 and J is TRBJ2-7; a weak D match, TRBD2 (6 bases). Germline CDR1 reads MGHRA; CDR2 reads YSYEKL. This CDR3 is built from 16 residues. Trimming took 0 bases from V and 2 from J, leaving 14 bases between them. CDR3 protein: CASSQEVGRGTYEQYF. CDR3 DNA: TGCGCCAGCAGCCAAGAAGTAGGGCGGGGAACCTACGAGCAGTACTTC.

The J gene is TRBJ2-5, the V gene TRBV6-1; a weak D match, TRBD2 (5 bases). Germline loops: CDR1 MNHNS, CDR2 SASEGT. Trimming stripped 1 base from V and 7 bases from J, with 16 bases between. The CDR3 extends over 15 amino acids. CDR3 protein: CASSEERLAWGTQYF. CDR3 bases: TGTGCCAGCAGTGAAGAAAGGCTAGCTTGGGGGACCCAGTACTTC.

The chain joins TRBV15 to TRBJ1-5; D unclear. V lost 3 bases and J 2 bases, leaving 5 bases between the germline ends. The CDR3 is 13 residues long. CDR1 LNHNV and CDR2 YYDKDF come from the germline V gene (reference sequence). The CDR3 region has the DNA TGTGCCACCAGCAGCCCCGGCAATCAGCCCCAGCATTTT. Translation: CATSSPGNQPQHF.

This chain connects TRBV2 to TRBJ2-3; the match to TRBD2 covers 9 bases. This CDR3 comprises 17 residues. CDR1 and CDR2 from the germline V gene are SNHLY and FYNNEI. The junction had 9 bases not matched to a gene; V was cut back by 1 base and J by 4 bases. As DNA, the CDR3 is TGTGCCAGCAGTGAAGATCCTAGCGGGGCCTGGGCAGATACGCAGTATTTT. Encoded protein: CASSEDPSGAWADTQYF.

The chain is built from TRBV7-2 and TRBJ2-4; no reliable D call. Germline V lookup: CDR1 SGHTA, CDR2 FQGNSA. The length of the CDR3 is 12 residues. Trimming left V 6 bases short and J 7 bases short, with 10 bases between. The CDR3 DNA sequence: TGTGCCAGCAGTGGCTCCACGAACATTCAGTACTTC. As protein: CASSGSTNIQYF.

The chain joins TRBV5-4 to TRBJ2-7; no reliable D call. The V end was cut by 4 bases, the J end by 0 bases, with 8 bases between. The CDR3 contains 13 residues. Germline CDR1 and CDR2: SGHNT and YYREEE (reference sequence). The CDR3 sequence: CASSPQSSYEQYF. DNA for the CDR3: TGTGCCAGCAGCCCACAGAGCTCCTACGAGCAGTACTTC.

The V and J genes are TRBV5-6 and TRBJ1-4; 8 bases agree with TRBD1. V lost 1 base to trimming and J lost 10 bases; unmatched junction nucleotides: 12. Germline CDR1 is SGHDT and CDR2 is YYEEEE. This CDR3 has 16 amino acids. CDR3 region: CASSLFVSGGSGKLFF. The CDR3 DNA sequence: TGTGCCAGCAGCTTGTTTGTTTCAGGGGGCAGTGGAAAACTGTTTTTT.

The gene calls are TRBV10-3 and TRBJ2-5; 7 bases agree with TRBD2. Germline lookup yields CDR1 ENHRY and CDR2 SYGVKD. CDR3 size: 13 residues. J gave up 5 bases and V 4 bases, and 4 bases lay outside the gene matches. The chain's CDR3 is CAISAGGDETQYF. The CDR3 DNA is TGTGCCATCAGTGCGGGGGGTGACGAGACCCAGTACTTC.

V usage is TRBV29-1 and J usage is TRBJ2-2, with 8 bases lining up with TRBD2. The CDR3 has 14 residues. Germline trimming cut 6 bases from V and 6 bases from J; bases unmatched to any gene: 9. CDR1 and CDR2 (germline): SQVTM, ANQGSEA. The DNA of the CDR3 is TGCAGCGTATACCCTGACGGGAGGGCCGGGGAGCTGTTTTTT. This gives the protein CSVYPDGRAGELFF.

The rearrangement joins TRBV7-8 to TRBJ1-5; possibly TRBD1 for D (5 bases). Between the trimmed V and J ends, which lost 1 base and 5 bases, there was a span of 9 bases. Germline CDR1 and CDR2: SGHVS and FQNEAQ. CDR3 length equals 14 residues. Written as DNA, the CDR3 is TGTGCCAGCAGCTTAGAACCAGGGTATCAGCCCCAGCATTTT. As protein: CASSLEPGYQPQHF.